A single sample is the source of the 19 T cell receptor beta chains below, sequenced in a study of cytomegalovirus exposure and HLA in healthy donors. Assay used: immunoSEQ multiplex PCR; TCRdb lists only in-frame clones, some missing. The data hold over 120,000 clones, with more than 80% observed a single time. The sequencing input was PBMCs. Receptor source: a young woman in good health and CMV-seropositive.

This chain connects TRBV6-1 to TRBJ1-3; 7 bases match TRBD1. The ends lost 4 bases at V and 3 bases at J; junction bases unmatched: 3. Germline CDR1 and CDR2: MNHNS and SASEGT. This CDR3 has 14 residues. For the CDR3, the DNA is TGTGCCAGCAGTGGTAGGGGGCGTGGAAACACCATATATTTT. As protein: CASSGRGRGNTIYF.

CDR3 loop: CASSFEEGYNSPLHF. The CDR3 nucleotides are TGTGCCAGCAGCTTTGAAGAGGGCTATAATTCACCCCTCCACTTT. This chain joins TRBV7-2 and TRBJ1-6; unclear D gene. The CDR3 covers 15 residues. Trimming removed 3 bases from V and 3 bases from J, with 9 bases in between. CDR1 and CDR2 (germline): SGHTA, FQGNSA.

The V call is TRBV5-1, the J call TRBJ2-5, with TRBD2 identical over 8 bases. Germline V gene lookup returns CDR1 SGHRS and CDR2 YFSETQ. V shed 6 bases and J 3 bases; nucleotides not matched to a gene: 10. The CDR3 is made up of 15 amino acids. The DNA of the CDR3 is TGCGCCAGCACTACAGCCGGGACTAGGGAAGAGACCCAGTACTTC. Its protein product is CASTTAGTREETQYF.

This chain connects TRBV28 to TRBJ1-4, with D uncertain. Germline V CDR1 and CDR2: MDHEN, SYDVKM. This CDR3 has 14 residues. Trimming took off 3 bases at V and 0 bases at J, with 5 bases between the two ends. As DNA, the CDR3 is TGTGCCAGCAGTTTGAGGGCAACTAATGAAAAACTGTTTTTT. Translating gives CASSLRATNEKLFF.

The chain couples TRBV9 to TRBJ2-5; D is perhaps TRBD2 (6 bases). Deletions cut 3 bases from V and 0 bases from J, with 18 bases between. Germline CDR1 and CDR2: SGDLS and YYNGEE. This CDR3 contains 17 residues. DNA for the CDR3: TGTGCCAGCAGCGGCGATCGGATGGGGGGAAACCAAGAGACCCAGTACTTC. Its protein is CASSGDRMGGNQETQYF.

The V call is TRBV2, the J call TRBJ1-5, with TRBD1 matching 8 bases. Looked up from germline, CDR1 is SNHLY and CDR2 is FYNNEI. Trimming removed 4 bases from V and 1 base from J; junction bases left unmatched: 3. The CDR3 runs 15 residues. CDR3 DNA sequence: TGTGCCAGCAGTGGGACAGGGTACAGCAATCAGCCCCAGCATTTT. It specifies CASSGTGYSNQPQHF.

The chain recombines TRBV7-8 with TRBJ1-2; 7 bases are shared with TRBD1. Germline V gene lookup returns CDR1 SGHVS and CDR2 FQNEAQ. This CDR3 has 15 residues. J was trimmed by 4 bases and V by 2 bases; bases with no gene match: 7. The CDR3 DNA follows: TGTGCCAGCAGCTTAAATCAGGGGGTCACCTATGGCTACACCTTC. This encodes CASSLNQGVTYGYTF. Using reference TRBV7-8 and TRBJ1-2 for the parts outside the CDR3, the full variable domain is GAGVSQSPRYKVAKRGQDVALRCDPISGHVSLFWYQQALGQGPEFLTYFQNEAQLDKSGLPSDRFFAERPEGSVSTLKIQRTQQEDSAVYLCASSLNQGVTYGYTFGSGTRLTVV.

The chain uses TRBV4-1 and TRBJ1-2; D gene unclear. Per the germline V gene, CDR1 is MGHRA and CDR2 is YSYEKL. The CDR3 totals 14 residues. V was pared by 3 bases and J by 4 bases, with 12 bases between. CDR3 in DNA: TGCGCCAGCAGCCAGGAGGAGGGAACCTATGGCTACACCTTC. Encoded protein: CASSQEEGTYGYTF.

The chain joins TRBV28 to TRBJ2-7; 7 bases are shared with TRBD1. Trimming removed 4 bases from V and 3 bases from J; junction bases left unmatched: 12. Germline-derived CDR1 and CDR2 are MDHEN and SYDVKM. The CDR3 totals 16 residues. For the CDR3, the DNA is TGTGCCAGCAGTTCACCCATCGGGCAGGGGGTCTACGAGCAGTACTTC. Residues: CASSSPIGQGVYEQYF.

J is TRBJ1-2 and V is TRBV19; 12 bases are a match to TRBD1. CDR3 length: 14 residues. V lost 5 bases, J lost 8 bases, and 6 bases stayed unmatched. Germline lookup yields CDR1 LNHDA and CDR2 SQIVND (reference sequence). The CDR3 sequence is CASSFGTGGGGYTF. The CDR3, as DNA: TGTGCCAGTAGTTTCGGGACAGGGGGCGGAGGCTACACCTTC.

The rearrangement uses TRBV5-1 and TRBJ2-7; perhaps TRBD1 as D (7 bases). CDR1 SGHRS and CDR2 YFSETQ come from the germline V gene. The CDR3 spans 11 residues. The V end lost 3 bases, the J end lost 7 bases, and 8 bases lay between the germline ends. The CDR3, as DNA: TGCGCCAGCAGCTCAGGGGGGGAGCAGTACTTC. Its translation is CASSSGGEQYF.

This chain uses TRBV2 with TRBJ2-5, with a possible D match to TRBD2 (6 bases). The V gene lost 9 bases and the J gene lost 3 bases, with 17 bases spanning the gap. Germline V lookup: CDR1 SNHLY, CDR2 FYNNEI. The CDR3 consists of 14 residues. The CDR3 bases are TGTGCCAGTCATACGGGGGAGGTGGAAGAGACCCAGTACTTC. Its translation is CASHTGEVEETQYF.

The chain recombines TRBV6-1 with TRBJ1-1; a weak D match, TRBD1 (5 bases). Germline values: CDR1 MNHNS, CDR2 SASEGT. V lost 7 bases and J lost 3, with 12 bases in between. CDR3 length: 13 amino acids. The CDR3 region has the DNA TGTGCCAGCACCGACACAGGTTACACTGAAGCTTTCTTT. It specifies CASTDTGYTEAFF.

CDR3 sequence: CASSQEAYYRDYGYTF. DNA of the CDR3: TGCGCCAGCAGCCAAGAGGCGTACTATCGGGACTATGGCTACACCTTC. This chain joins TRBV4-1 and TRBJ1-2; D not certain. The CDR3 runs to 16 residues. Deletions cut 0 bases from V and 3 bases from J, with 14 bases between. The germline V gene has CDR1 MGHRA and CDR2 YSYEKL.

The CDR3 DNA reads as TGTGCCAGCAGTGAGGGAGTGGGTGGAGCTTTCTTT. Protein: CASSEGVGGAFF. This chain connects TRBV2 to TRBJ1-1; D uncertain. The CDR3 length is 12 residues. Trimming pared 3 bases from V and 10 bases from J, leaving 12 bases between. Germline CDR1 SNHLY, CDR2 FYNNEI.

The genes are TRBV11-2 and TRBJ2-1; D call uncertain. With 2 bases removed from V and 6 bases from J, the gap between germline ends came to 8 bases. Germline-derived CDR1 and CDR2 are SGHAT and FQNNGV. The CDR3 contains 13 residues. The CDR3 nucleotides are TGTGCCAGCAGCTTAACGACACGCAATGAGCAGTTCTTC. This translates into CASSLTTRNEQFF.

The rearrangement links TRBV28 to TRBJ2-1; possibly TRBD2 for D (6 bases). In germline, CDR1 is MDHEN, CDR2 SYDVKM. Between the trimmed V and J ends, which lost 2 bases and 6 bases, there was a span of 14 bases. The CDR3 is made up of 15 amino acids. CDR3 coding DNA: TGTGCCAGCAGTTTACCAGGCGGAGGGACCAATGAGCAGTTCTTC. Translating gives CASSLPGGGTNEQFF.

This sequence joins TRBV5-1 and TRBJ2-7; 8 positions match TRBD1. CDR1 is SGHRS, CDR2 YFSETQ, per germline. With 4 bases clipped from V and 6 bases from J, the junction kept 6 bases outside the gene matches. This CDR3 region has 13 residues. The CDR3, as DNA: TGCGCCAGCAGCCTAACACAGGGGGGCGAGCAGTACTTC. Its translation is CASSLTQGGEQYF.

The genes are TRBV28 and TRBJ2-7; 9 bases are shared with TRBD1. Unmatched junction bases numbered 9, after V lost 4 bases and J lost 5 bases. Germline V gives CDR1 MDHEN, CDR2 SYDVKM. The CDR3 totals 15 residues. The CDR3 bases are TGTGCCAGCAGTTCACCGGGACAGGGCAACCACGAGCAGTACTTC. Translation: CASSSPGQGNHEQYF.